This T cell receptor (beta chain) derives from a study of technical replicates of blood from several donors. The table came from immunoSEQ multiplex PCR; TCRdb's copy has only in-frame clones and leaves some out. Here the sample spans tens of thousands of clones, more than 90% being singletons. This CDR3 comprises 13 residues. The germline V gene encodes CDR1 MNHEY and CDR2 SMNVEV (reference sequence). Trimming took 3 bases from V and 1 from J; bases not matched to a gene: 0. This clone was observed a single time. The rearrangement joins TRBV27 to TRBJ2-7; 7 nucleotides align to TRBD2. Sequenced sample: T cells isolated from PBMCs. The receptor was isolated from a human donor in good health. CDR3 in amino acids: CASSLGGSYEQYF. The CDR3 bases are TGTGCCAGCAGTTTGGGAGGGTCCTACGAGCAGTACTTC.